Below, one TCR beta chain is given with its context. At one end the junction does not follow the germline gene, possibly because of a read error. The data were taken from a study of CD8+CD57+ T cells in acquired aplastic anemia. Overall study context: Sorted CD4+ and CD8+ cells gave an average of approximately 3 ug of DNA.

CDR3 and TCR beta VDJ profiling relied on a genomic DNA template. TCRdb re-called the reads with MiXCR, one entry per CDR3 protein. The repertoire consists of about 200,000 distinct CDR3 sequences, with more than 55% occurring once and the leading ten covering 58%. Patients chosen for sequencing had CD8+CD57+ cells that had expanded, as shown by flow cytometry. The blood sampling took place in patients who had so far received no therapy. The CDR3 loop spans 12 amino acids. Germline V lookup: CDR1 WNHNN, CDR2 SYGVQD (reference sequence). This sequence joins TRBV10-1 and TRBJ2-1; weak D call: TRBD2 (6 bases). This TCR came from a human donor with aplastic anemia. Sequencing was done on a sample of sorted CD4+, CD8+, or CD8+CD57+ T cells (not recorded which) from PBMCs. CDR3 DNA: TGTGCCAGCGGTGAACGGGGGAATGAGCAGTTCTTC. Translation gives CASGERGNEQFF.